This T cell receptor (beta chain) was recorded in a study of cytomegalovirus exposure and HLA in healthy donors (dated by TCRdb to about 2017). Study-level background: An earlier analysis of 587 of the donors reported 250 to 350 Gb of sequence data and around 110 million unique TCR beta sequences from roughly 180 million T cells. Among around 400 genotyped donors of the cohort, an average of roughly 230,000 unique TCR beta nucleotide sequences was sequenced per donor, of which approximately 18% were non-productive. Because of strong linkage in the cohort, four or five DR-DQ haplotypes were treated as single units for association and clustering. The study combined high-throughput TCR immunosequencing, statistical association of individual TCRs with disease status, and machine learning to predict cytomegalovirus infection status. A later analysis re-examined previously published TCR beta repertoires from about 670 donors and added high-resolution HLA genotyping to investigate patterns of TCR occurrence. An earlier analysis of some 600 of the donors applied high-throughput TCR beta sequencing to assess whether each TCR beta V gene segment acted as functional or pseudogenic. HLA typing included class I and class II loci at four-digit resolution. Every discovery cohort repertoire had been produced on one sequencing platform. An early release covering about 600 HLA-typed donors comprised approximately 300 gigabases of sequencing data and tens of millions of unique TCR sequences. A later genetic analysis took genome-wide SNP genotypes for about three fifths of the roughly 670 donors and used that subset as a discovery cohort. The T cell repertoires of 666 subjects were profiled by immunosequencing and related to cytomegalovirus serostatus. Donor age, sex, ethnicity and CMV serostatus were compiled alongside the repertoire data. The study was designed to test whether signatures of past pathogen exposure could be identified by cataloging public T cell receptors. A separate validation cohort of about 110 different subjects was used in addition to the approximately 700-subject first cohort. The number of donors typed differed by locus, with about 629-630 for A, B, C, DRB1 and DQB1, 522 for DQA1, nearly 610 for DPA1, and around 460 for DPB1. Among the roughly 400 genotyped donors, around 81% belonged to the genetic ancestry cluster associated with self-reported Caucasian donors. The later analysis used no new phenotypic data to find candidate immune exposures, relying instead on TCR beta sequences and their occurrence across donors. Broad study findings and their caveats: The 87-base-pair reads could not distinguish some IMGT-functional V segments, including TRBV6-2 and TRBV6-3, so those segments were excluded. In a later analysis, HLA-associated TCR beta chains showed more clonal expansion and lower generation probabilities than non-associated chains that were equally common. A few of the identified cytomegalovirus-associated TCR beta chains were confirmed in vitro to be specific for cytomegalovirus antigens. A further reported finding was that TCR beta sequences accurately predicted the HLA-A and HLA-B alleles for most subjects in the first cohort. V-gene and J-gene trimming of TCR beta chains was associated with a missense DCLRE1C variant in a later genetic analysis, and the association was replicated in an independent cohort. The only immune exposure information available for the cohort was CMV serostatus. In a later analysis, several top co-occurrence clusters were reported to appear linked to parvovirus B19, influenza, CMV and Epstein-Barr virus. A total of 150 or so TCR beta chains were listed by the study as associated with cytomegalovirus. Sequencing depth was assumed to be roughly uniform across donors in the presence/absence analyses, though that assumption may not hold. In both the original and validation cohorts, the classifier was reported to diagnose cytomegalovirus status with high specificity and sensitivity. According to the authors, the approach could potentially be generalized to other disease states and immunological phenotypes. Correlated functional status among segregating V segments might be attributable to linkage disequilibrium, but an unknown experimental factor could not be ruled out. Most TCR sequences were observed very rarely across donors, whereas some public TCRs were present in many individuals. According to a later genetic analysis, donors in an Asian-associated ancestry cluster had fewer N-insertions in productive TCRs than the approximately 630-donor mean. In a later analysis, some 17,000 TCR beta sequences were associated with specific HLA alleles at a false discovery rate of 0.05. Broadly in line with IMGT annotations, most TCR beta V segments showed up in productive rearrangements about 90% or about 30% of the time in an earlier analysis of around 550 of the donors. In this cohort, only TCR beta chains were sequenced, and detectable features were limited by the absence of alpha or paired-chain data. In a later analysis, most CMV-associated TCR beta chains were found to appear HLA-restricted, with HLA associations seemingly driven largely by CMV exposure. When HLA alleles, especially DR and DQ, strongly co-occurred, attributing TCR associations to individual alleles was difficult. Because some donors lacked HLA typing at each locus, the association tests relied only on the typed subset. Because counts were too low, about 17 rarely observed V segments, including chromosome 9 orphons, were excluded from the earlier analysis of around 640 of the donors. A later analysis found that TCR association rates varied across HLA loci, with DRB1 alleles showing the most associated TCRs and HLA-C alleles the fewest. A cluster of highly shared sequence variants was judged likely to be a technical artifact of the sequencing pipeline.

After removal of 0 bases from V and 5 bases from J, the junction retains 3 bases not matched to a gene. From cysteine to phenylalanine, the CDR3 is 15 amino acids long. The sequence is cut down to CDR3 DNA, 45 bases in frame from base 1. CDR1 and CDR2 were assigned from the germline V gene as ENHRY and SYGVKD. The method was the immunoSEQ multiplex PCR assay. A mixture of 60 forward primers for TCR Vbeta segments and 13 reverse primers for TCR Jbeta segments was used in the multiplex PCR. A multiplex PCR assay on genomic DNA amplified the CDR3 region of rearranged TCR beta genes. Amplified TCR beta libraries were sequenced as 87-base-pair reads on the Illumina HiSeq System. The original methods were these. Across the 670 or so repertoires, a later analysis counted approximately 75 million unique TCR beta chains, around 11 million of which were shared by at least two donors. To remove PCR and sequencing errors, raw reads were error-corrected and collapsed into unique sequences using a nearest-neighbor algorithm that merged closely related sequences. CDR3 sequences were aligned to IMGT reference sequences to assign V, D and J gene segments. For a sequence to be retained, at least a six-nucleotide match to both a V gene segment and a J gene segment was required. A rearrangement counted as productive if the CDR3 had no stop codons and remained in frame with V and J, and every other rearrangement counted as non-productive. CDR3 was defined according to IMGT convention as the region running from the second conserved V-encoded cysteine to the conserved J-encoded phenylalanine. The earlier analysis of 587 of the donors excluded sequences that lacked an unambiguous match to a single V gene segment. In an earlier analysis of several hundred of the donors, a V segment was called functional when productive rearrangements were above 56.7%, and segregating when the standard deviation between donors exceeded 5%. A statistical classification framework was developed to diagnose cytomegalovirus status using the catalog of TCR beta chain sequences. A later analysis assigned V and J genes by comparing TCR nucleotide sequences with IMGT/GENE-DB human TR gene sequences. The TCRdist pipeline was used in a later analysis to assign CDR3 sequences and most-parsimonious VDJ recombination scenarios. In a later analysis, each TCR beta chain was defined by its CDR3 amino acid sequence together with its V-gene family, and reads without a unique V-gene family were excluded. A later analysis removed 500 to 650 highly shared, low-generation-probability nucleotide sequences to deal with suspected cross-contamination and a sequencing artifact. In a later analysis, a clonal expansion index was calculated for each public chain from normalized within-repertoire ranks of inferred template counts. In a later analysis, generation probabilities were computed using a VDJ recombination model fitted to out-of-frame rearrangements, and the results were checked against IGoR. A later analysis scored TCR-TCR, TCR-HLA and TCR-CMV co-occurrence with hypergeometric tests, applying a repertoire-size bias correction to TCR pairs. A later analysis estimated false discovery rates by permuting HLA or CMV assignments 20 times. A later analysis grouped co-occurring TCRs with DBSCAN, adding TCRdist sequence similarity when clustering within HLA-allele-positive subsets. For co-occurrence clustering, repertoires with fewer than 30,000 or more than 120,000 public chains were excluded, along with five repertoires with anomalous nucleotide sharing. TCRdb provides this immuneACCESS table in a form limited to in-frame rearrangements. Some clones are lacking; in checked studies, under half of them reflect an unresolved V gene, and why the rest are absent is not known. Clonal size and the V and J genes are those of that table, whereas D and trimming came from the DNA. Here the sample has 120,000 or so clones; about 74% occur a single time. Of the sample, 5.8% falls within the top ten clones.

In total, 630 or so healthy bone marrow donors made up the cohort. Cohort members were all nominally healthy when sampled, although unrecorded immune exposures were likely present. The donor was CMV seropositive and belonged to the group of 270 or so seropositive cohort members. Each donor provided a peripheral blood sample, and peripheral blood mononuclear cells were used for TCR beta sequencing. Genomic DNA was extracted from the blood cell samples with the Qiagen DNeasy Blood Extraction Kit. A note on this clone: Its cognate antigen has yet to be identified. Base-call qualities are not available, and no considerably larger clone is one nucleotide away.

The rearrangement combines TRBV10-3 with TRBJ2-3, with 9 middle bases fitting TRBD1. This TCR was sampled from a woman between 50 and 59 years old in good health and CMV-seropositive. The sequenced material came from PBMCs. In nucleotides, the sequence is TGTGCCATCAGTGAGTCCGGGACAGGGTTAGATACGCAGTATTTT. It translates to CAISESGTGLDTQYF.